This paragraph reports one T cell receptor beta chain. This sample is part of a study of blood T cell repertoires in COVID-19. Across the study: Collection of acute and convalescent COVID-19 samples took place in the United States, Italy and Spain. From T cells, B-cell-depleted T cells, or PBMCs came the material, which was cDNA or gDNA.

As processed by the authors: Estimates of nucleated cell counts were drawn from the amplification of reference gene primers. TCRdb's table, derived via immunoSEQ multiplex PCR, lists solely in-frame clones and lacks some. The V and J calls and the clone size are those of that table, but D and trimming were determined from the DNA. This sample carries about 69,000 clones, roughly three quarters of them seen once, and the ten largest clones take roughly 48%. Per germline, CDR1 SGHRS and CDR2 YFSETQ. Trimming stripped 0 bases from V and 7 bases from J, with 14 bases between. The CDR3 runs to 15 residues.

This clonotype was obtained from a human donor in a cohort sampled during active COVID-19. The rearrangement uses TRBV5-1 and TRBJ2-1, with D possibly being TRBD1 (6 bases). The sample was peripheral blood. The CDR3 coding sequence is TGCGCCAGCAGCTTGGCCCGGACAGCCTGGAATGAGCAGTTCTTC. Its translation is CASSLARTAWNEQFF.